The clone carrying this TCR beta chain was recorded once. No antigen is known for it. These data originate in a study of cytomegalovirus exposure and HLA in healthy donors. The PCR had 60 Vbeta and 13 Jbeta primers. The data were produced by immunoSEQ multiplex PCR, yet TCRdb's version contains in-frame clones alone and is incomplete. The sample has a few hundred thousand clones, roughly 80% seen once. This CDR3 has 14 amino acids. V dropped 6 bases and J dropped 4; count of bases not matched to a gene: 8. The germline V gene has CDR1 ENHRY and CDR2 SYGVKD. General observations from the study: Usually a TCR sequence was rare, but some public TCRs were found in many donors.

Source material: PBMCs. The chain has TRBV10-3 and TRBJ2-7, with 8 nucleotides matching TRBD1. The TCR originated in a woman aged 25 to 39 in good health and CMV-seronegative. The CDR3: CAISPGTGSYEQYF. CDR3 coding DNA: TGTGCCATCAGCCCCGGGACAGGATCGTACGAGCAGTACTTC.